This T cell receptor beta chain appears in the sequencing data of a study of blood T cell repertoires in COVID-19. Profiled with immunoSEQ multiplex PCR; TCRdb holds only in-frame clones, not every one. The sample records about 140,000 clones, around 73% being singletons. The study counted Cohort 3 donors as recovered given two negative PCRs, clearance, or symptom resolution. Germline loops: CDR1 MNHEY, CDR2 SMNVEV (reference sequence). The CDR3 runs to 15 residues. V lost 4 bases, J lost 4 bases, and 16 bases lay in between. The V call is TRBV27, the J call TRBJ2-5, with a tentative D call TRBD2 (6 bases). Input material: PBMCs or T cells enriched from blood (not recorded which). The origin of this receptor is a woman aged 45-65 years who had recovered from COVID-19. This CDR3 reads CASSSRLGSLETQYF. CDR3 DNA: TGTGCCAGCAGTTCCCGACTAGGCAGTTTAGAGACCCAGTACTTC.